This T cell receptor beta chain is drawn from a study of CD8 T cells in ankylosing spondylitis. Findings of the study overall: The disease-linked clones had a CD8+ phenotype and low blood frequencies. The clones that were linked to disease were reported to be significantly enriched in matched synovial fluid samples from ankylosing spondylitis patients.

The authors made TCR beta libraries by quantitative 5'-RACE with molecular barcodes. Using its own MiXCR run on the 5' RACE reads, TCRdb lists one record per CDR3 protein. The table records 150,000 to 200,000 distinct CDR3 sequences, 18% of them present only once. The CDR3 covers 15 residues. Germline V gives CDR1 LGHDT, CDR2 YNNKEL (reference sequence). Trimming took 3 bases from V and 1 from J, leaving 10 bases between them. This clonotype has ten or more counts. Its antigen remains unidentified. Input material: blood, either unsorted or a sorted T cell fraction (not recorded which). The clonotype was recovered from a male donor aged 10 to 30 with ankylosing spondylitis or in good health (not recorded which). This chain uses TRBV3-1 with TRBJ1-5; D is uncertain. Written as DNA, the CDR3 is TGTGCCAGCAGCCAGATCCCGGGGAGCAATCAGCCCCAGCATTTT. Its translation is CASSQIPGSNQPQHF.